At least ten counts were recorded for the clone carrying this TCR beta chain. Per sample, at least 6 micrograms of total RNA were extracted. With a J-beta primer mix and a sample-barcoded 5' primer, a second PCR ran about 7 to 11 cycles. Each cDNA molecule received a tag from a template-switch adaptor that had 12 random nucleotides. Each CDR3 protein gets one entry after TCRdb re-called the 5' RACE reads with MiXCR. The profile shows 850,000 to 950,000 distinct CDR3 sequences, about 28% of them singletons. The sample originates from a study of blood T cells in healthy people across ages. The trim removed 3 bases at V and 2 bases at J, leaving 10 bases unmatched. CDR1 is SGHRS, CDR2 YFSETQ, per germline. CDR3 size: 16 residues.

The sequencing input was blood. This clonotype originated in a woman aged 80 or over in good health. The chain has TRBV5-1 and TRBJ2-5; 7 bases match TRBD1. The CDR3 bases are TGCGCCAGCAGCTCGCCGGTCGGGACAGCACAAGAGACCCAGTACTTC. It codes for CASSSPVGTAQETQYF.